The entry below describes one T cell receptor beta chain. The antigen it binds to is not known. Nothing much larger sits one base from this clone, and base qualities are not available. TCRbeta CDR3 regions were amplified from genomic DNA using the immunoSEQ Assay, a bias-controlled multiplex PCR. On the authors' methods: The number of nucleated cells in each sample was estimated from the amplification of reference gene primers within the assay. To quantify the absolute abundance of each unique TCRbeta CDR3 rearrangement, sequence reads were collapsed and filtered. Productive Simpson clonality was computed per sample as the square root of Simpson's diversity index over productive rearrangements. Held by TCRdb, this immuneACCESS table contains in-frame sequences only and omits some clones. Under half of the omission traces to an unresolved V gene where checked; the cause of the rest is unknown. For V, J and clone size, that table is used; D and trimming come from the DNA. In this sample the table shows 50,000 to 60,000 clones, 65% to 85% of which occur a single time. The biggest ten clones account for 20% to 30% of the sample.

V is cut by 6 bases and J by 3 bases, and the space between the germline ends is 8 bases. From the germline V gene (reference sequence), CDR1 is MNHEY and CDR2 is SMNVEV. From cysteine to phenylalanine, the CDR3 is 13 amino acids long. The only DNA kept is the CDR3, 39 bases in frame from the first base. This sample is drawn from a study of blood T cell repertoires in COVID-19 (dated by TCRdb to the early 2020s). At the level of the whole study: Collaborator samples came from the United States, Italy and Spain and covered acute and convalescent phases of COVID-19. Sample metadata almost always included a de-identified subject ID, COVID-19 status, age in years and sex. The samples were drawn from two sources: the first 160 participants of the ongoing ImmuneRACE study, and 950 to 1,500 subjects contributed by 6 global collaborators. The repertoires were released in a freely available public database intended as a resource for research on the immune response to SARS-CoV-2. Subjects who had been exposed to COVID-19, were actively infected with it, or had recovered from it provided the deeply sampled blood TCRbeta repertoires that made up the dataset. The material from the prospective study consisted of cDNA or gDNA derived from T cells, B-cell-depleted T cells, or PBMCs. HLA class I and class II types, where available, came from metadata supplied by the sample provider rather than from assay-based typing. The investigation overall reported the following: The quantity of clinical and demographic metadata differed by source and by participant and was supplied without curation.

One collaborating source in Seattle enrolled patients while the patients were actively infected and followed the patients over time throughout the course of disease. The collaborating institutions used their own protocols to collect whole blood in K2EDTA tubes. For TCRbeta analysis, collaborator samples were shipped as frozen whole blood, as isolated PBMCs, or as DNA extracted from either sample type. The TCR comes from a woman older than 75 with COVID-19, enrolled during active disease. Recombination joined TRBV27 with TRBJ2-2; TRBD1 could be the D gene, as 6 bases match. The specimen sequenced was peripheral blood. CDR3 reads: CASRAGDTGELFF. The DNA sequence follows: TGTGCCAGCAGAGCAGGGGACACCGGGGAGCTGTTTTTT.